This TCR beta chain was profiled in a study of T cell repertoires in cytomegalovirus infection. Study-level background: It was the public TCR beta signatures that indicated both CMV infection and matching HLA type.

TCRdb fed the reads into MiXCR, producing one record per CDR3 protein. The sample lists 150,000 to 200,000 distinct CDR3 sequences, approximately 19% occurring once. About this clonotype: Antigen: not known.

J was trimmed by 4 bases and V by 4 bases; bases with no gene match: 1. Germline loops: CDR1 LGHNT, CDR2 FRNRAP. This CDR3 comprises 14 residues. Study outcomes and limitations: In two of eight donors, the top clonotype was HLA-C-restricted CMV-specific. Summed frequency of public TCR beta families distinguished CMV carriers with the relevant HLA.

The chain carries TRBV12-5 and TRBJ2-5; 12 nucleotides align to TRBD1. Sequenced material: PBMCs. This TCR was sampled from a human donor in good health (CMV status not recorded). Some clones in this sample may be carry-over from other donors' samples. CDR3 amino acids: CASGSGQGAETQYF. CDR3 nucleotides: TGTGCTAGTGGTTCGGGACAGGGGGCAGAGACCCAGTACTTC.